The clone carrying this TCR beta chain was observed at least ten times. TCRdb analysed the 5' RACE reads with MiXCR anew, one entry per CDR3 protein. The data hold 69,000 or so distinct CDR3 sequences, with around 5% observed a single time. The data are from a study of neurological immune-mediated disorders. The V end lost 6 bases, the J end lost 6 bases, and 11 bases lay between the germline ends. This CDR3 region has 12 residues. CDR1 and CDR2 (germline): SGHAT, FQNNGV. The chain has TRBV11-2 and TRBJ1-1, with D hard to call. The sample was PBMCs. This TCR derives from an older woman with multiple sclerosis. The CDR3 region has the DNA TGTGCCAGCAGTCCCGGACTGTCTGAAGCTTTCTTT. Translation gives CASSPGLSEAFF.